One sample yielded the 24 T cell receptor beta chains listed below, sequenced in a study of blood T cell repertoires in COVID-19. Sequencing used immunoSEQ multiplex PCR; TCRdb keeps in-frame clones, though not all of them. The sample has 100,000 to 150,000 clones; more than 70% are singletons. Specimen: peripheral blood. The receptors stem from a woman over 75 with COVID-19, enrolled during active disease.

CDR3 nucleotide sequence: TGTGCCAGCAGCGTGACGACAGGAGTTATGAACACTGAAGCTTTCTTT. This gives the protein CASSVTTGVMNTEAFF. This sequence joins TRBV9 and TRBJ1-1; D might be TRBD1 (6 bases). CDR1 and CDR2 from the germline V gene are SGDLS and YYNGEE. This CDR3 has 16 residues. Trimming left V 2 bases short and J 0 bases short, with 14 bases between.

The chain carries TRBV11-2 and TRBJ1-1; tentatively, D is TRBD1 (5 bases). The CDR3 extends over 14 amino acids. The germline V gene encodes CDR1 SGHAT and CDR2 FQNNGV. With 4 bases removed from V and 4 bases from J, the gap between germline ends came to 13 bases. CDR3 sequence (DNA): TGTGCCAGCAGCTCTTATCGGGGGGGCACTGAAGCTTTCTTT. Translated: CASSSYRGGTEAFF.

The chain joins TRBV3-1 (or the pseudogene TRBV3-2) to TRBJ2-3; no definite D call. The CDR3 totals 15 residues. Trimming shortened V by 2 bases and J by 3 bases, and 12 bases separated the two germline ends. CDR1 and CDR2 (germline): LGHDT, YNNKEL (reference sequence). CDR3 coding DNA: TGTGCCAGCAGCCAACTAGGATCTCTGACAGATACGCAGTATTTT. Its protein is CASSQLGSLTDTQYF.

The chain couples TRBV19 to TRBJ2-7; 9 bases are a match to TRBD2. The CDR3 is 14 amino acids. V lost 2 bases to trimming and J lost 3 bases; unmatched junction nucleotides: 2. In germline, CDR1 is LNHDA, CDR2 SQIVND (reference sequence). In DNA, the CDR3 is TGTGCCAGTAGTATACTAGCGGGAAACTACGAGCAGTACTTC. Protein: CASSILAGNYEQYF.

The V gene is TRBV19, the J gene TRBJ2-7; 10 bases fit TRBD2. Germline-derived CDR1 and CDR2 are LNHDA and SQIVND (reference sequence). CDR3 length equals 16 residues. V was pared by 7 bases and J by 4 bases, with 13 bases of the junction left unmatched. In DNA form, the CDR3 reads TGTGCCAGTATGGCCAGCGGGAGGGCCGTACCATACGAGCAGTACTTC. Protein: CASMASGRAVPYEQYF.

This chain joins TRBV5-4 and TRBJ2-1; TRBD2 matches 9 bases. V was clipped by 3 bases and J by 5 bases; unmatched bases: 3. The CDR3 is 14 residues long. CDR1 SGHNT and CDR2 YYREEE come from the germline V gene (reference sequence). The CDR3 nucleotides read TGTGCCAGCAGCTCTAGCGGGAATAACAATGAGCAGTTCTTC. The encoded protein is CASSSSGNNNEQFF. The variable domain in full, completed from reference TRBV5-4 and TRBJ2-1, reads ETGVTQSPTHLIKTRGQQVTLRCSSQSGHNTVSWYQQALGQGPQFIFQYYREEENGRGNFPPRFSGLQFPNYSSELNVNALELDDSALYLCASSSSGNNNEQFFGPGTRLTVL.

The table lists this clone with a count of one. The CDR3 protein is CASSYSGPGRAEAFF. CDR3 sequence (DNA): TGTGCCAGCAGTTACTCGGGTCCGGGGAGGGCTGAAGCTTTCTTT. The rearrangement uses TRBV6-5 and TRBJ1-1; D uncertain. The CDR3 sequence is 15 residues long. Germline V gene data show CDR1 as MNHEY and CDR2 as SVGAGI. V was cut by 0 bases and J by 6 bases, with 14 bases left in between.

The chain links TRBV6-4 to TRBJ2-7; D gene unclear. CDR3 size: 17 residues. Germline CDR1 reads MRHNA; CDR2 reads SNTAGT. The V gene lost 0 bases and the J gene lost 0 bases, with 15 bases spanning the gap. CDR3 sequence: CASSDSRKLRSSYEQYF. The CDR3 DNA follows: TGTGCCAGCAGTGACTCTAGAAAACTGCGTAGCTCCTACGAGCAGTACTTC.

V is TRBV6-4 and J is TRBJ1-6; D is unclear. Trimming shortened V by 2 bases and J by 5 bases, and 7 bases separated the two germline ends. Germline loops: CDR1 MRHNA, CDR2 SNTAGT. The CDR3 is made up of 14 amino acids. CDR3 residues: CASSDELHNSPLHF. CDR3 nucleotides: TGTGCCAGCAGTGACGAGTTACATAATTCACCCCTCCACTTT.

The CDR3, as DNA: TGTGCCAGCAGCTTAGGGGTCGCCAGGGGACAAACCGAAGCTTTCTTT. Amino acids: CASSLGVARGQTEAFF. This chain joins TRBV7-2 and TRBJ1-1, with D possibly TRBD1 on 6 matching bases. With 1 base removed from V and 8 bases from J, the gap between germline ends came to 20 bases. Per germline, CDR1 SGHTA and CDR2 FQGNSA. The length of the CDR3 is 16 residues.

V usage is TRBV7-2 and J usage is TRBJ2-1; D may be TRBD1 (5 bases). The ends were cut back, 2 bases at V and 12 bases at J, with 11 bases in the middle. CDR1 is SGHTA and CDR2 is FQGNSA in the germline V gene. CDR3 length: 12 amino acids. CDR3 nucleotide sequence: TGTGCCAGCAGCTTATTCCGGACACGGCAGTTCTTC. It codes for CASSLFRTRQFF.

This clone occurred once. Here the CDR3 reads CASTPTGADTQYF. In DNA form, the CDR3 reads TGTGCCAGCACCCCTACGGGGGCAGATACGCAGTATTTT. This rearrangement joins TRBV5-6 to TRBJ2-3, with D maybe TRBD2 (6 bases). This CDR3 spans 13 amino acids. Per the germline V gene, CDR1 is SGHDT and CDR2 is YYEEEE. V lost 6 bases, J lost 4 bases, and 12 bases lay in between. The whole variable domain, filled in from reference TRBV5-6 and TRBJ2-3, reads DAGVTQSPTHLIKTRGQQVTLRCSPKSGHDTVSWYQQALGQGPQFIFQYYEEEERQRGNFPDRFSGHQFPNYSSELNVNALLLGDSALYLCASTPTGADTQYFGPGTRLTVL.

The gene calls are TRBV6-5 and TRBJ1-5; no clear D. From germline, CDR1 is MNHEY and CDR2 SVGAGI. The CDR3 extends over 15 amino acids. Trimming cost V 2 bases and J 6 bases, with 14 bases left between them. Here the CDR3 reads CASSYSRGIGQPQHF. In DNA, the CDR3 is TGTGCCAGCAGTTACAGCCGGGGAATCGGTCAGCCCCAGCATTTT.

The V and J genes are TRBV5-4 and TRBJ1-4, with D perhaps matching TRBD1 (6 bases). The CDR3 totals 13 residues. Looked up from germline, CDR1 is SGHNT and CDR2 is YYREEE (reference sequence). Trimming shortened V by 1 base and J by 7 bases, and 8 bases separated the two germline ends. Written as DNA, the CDR3 is TGTGCCAGCAGCTTGCTGACAGGTGAAAAACTGTTTTTT. Protein product: CASSLLTGEKLFF.

The chain couples TRBV6-1 to TRBJ2-1, with TRBD2 as a possible D gene (7 bases). Germline V gene data show CDR1 as MNHNS and CDR2 as SASEGT. Trimming pared 3 bases from V and 2 bases from J, leaving 14 bases between. The CDR3 sequence is 16 residues long. CDR3 DNA sequence: TGTGCCAGCAGTGAGAGGGGGGGGGCGGCCTACAATGAGCAGTTCTTC. Its protein product is CASSERGGAAYNEQFF.

The chain employs TRBV14 and TRBJ1-1; weak D call: TRBD1 (6 bases). This CDR3 is built from 15 residues. V lost 3 bases and J 1 base, leaving 12 bases between the germline ends. Germline V gives CDR1 SGHDN, CDR2 FVKESK. In DNA form, the CDR3 reads TGTGCCAGCAGCCAGACCAGGGGTCCGAACACTGAAGCTTTCTTT. Translation gives CASSQTRGPNTEAFF.

This clone was picked up one time. The chain combines TRBV6-6 with TRBJ2-7; 10 bases agree with TRBD2. The V and J ends lost 0 bases and 6 bases, in that order; junction bases with no gene match: 5. This CDR3 is 15 amino acids long. Per germline, CDR1 MNHNY and CDR2 SVGAGI (reference sequence). The CDR3 sequence is CASSYSLAGVVEQYF. The CDR3 nucleotides are TGTGCCAGCAGTTACTCGCTAGCGGGAGTGGTCGAGCAGTACTTC.

This clone was seen only once. The chain couples TRBV28 to TRBJ2-7; maybe TRBD2 (5 bases). The CDR3 sequence is 13 residues long. V was clipped by 7 bases and J by 3 bases, with 13 bases between them. Germline loops: CDR1 MDHEN, CDR2 SYDVKM. The CDR3 sequence is CASTSNRDYEQYF. Here the CDR3 DNA reads TGTGCCAGCACCTCTAACCGGGACTACGAGCAGTACTTC.

The genes are TRBV5-4 and TRBJ1-5, with TRBD1 as a possible D gene (6 bases). The CDR3 spans 15 residues. Looked up from germline, CDR1 is SGHNT and CDR2 is YYREEE (reference sequence). V was trimmed by 4 bases and J by 2 bases, leaving 13 bases between them. The DNA of the CDR3 is TGTGCCAGCAGCCGCAGGGGAGATGGCAATCAGCCCCAGCATTTT. Amino acids: CASSRRGDGNQPQHF.

The V and J genes are TRBV7-2 and TRBJ2-1; the match to TRBD1 covers 12 bases. The length of the CDR3 is 18 residues. The ends lost 2 bases at V and 5 bases at J; junction bases unmatched: 10. Germline V CDR1 and CDR2: SGHTA, FQGNSA. The CDR3 region is CASSLWDRGRRLNNEQFF. The CDR3 DNA sequence: TGTGCCAGCAGCTTATGGGACAGGGGGCGCAGGTTAAACAATGAGCAGTTCTTC.

This rearrangement joins TRBV28 to TRBJ2-1; D gene ambiguous. V lost 6 bases and J 10 bases, leaving 7 bases between the germline ends. Germline V gives CDR1 MDHEN, CDR2 SYDVKM. The CDR3 runs to 10 residues. The CDR3 bases are TGTGCCAGCAGGCGAGGAGAGCAGTTCTTC. This translates into CASRRGEQFF.

CDR3 loop: CATSRDQGAVWETQYF. CDR3 DNA sequence: TGTGCCACCAGCAGAGATCAGGGGGCCGTCTGGGAGACCCAGTACTTC. V and J are TRBV15 and TRBJ2-5, with 8 bases fitting TRBD1. The germline V gene has CDR1 LNHNV and CDR2 YYDKDF (reference sequence). Losses at the gene ends were 0 bases for V and 5 bases for J; bases not matched to a gene: 8. The CDR3 length is 16 residues.

The chain employs TRBV6-6 and TRBJ2-2; perhaps TRBD2 as D (6 bases). CDR3 length: 14 amino acids. Germline CDR1 MNHNY, CDR2 SVGAGI (reference sequence). V lost 8 bases to trimming and J lost 6 bases, with 16 bases between them. CDR3 coding DNA: TGTGCCAGCTCCTTAAGGAGGGGCCCCGGGGAGCTGTTTTTT. Translation gives CASSLRRGPGELFF.

The rearrangement joins TRBV19 to TRBJ1-3; possibly TRBD1 for D (5 bases). The V gene lost 5 bases and the J gene lost 1 base, with 12 bases spanning the gap. Germline values: CDR1 LNHDA, CDR2 SQIVND (reference sequence). The CDR3 is 15 amino acids. As DNA, the CDR3 is TGTGCCAGTAGTCCTCCGGACATATCTGGAAACACCATATATTTT. It translates to CASSPPDISGNTIYF.